A selection of T cell receptor beta chains follows, all from one sample in a study of CD8 T cells in ankylosing spondylitis. MiXCR was run by TCRdb on the 5' RACE reads, yielding one entry per CDR3 protein. The sample lists 750,000 to 850,000 distinct CDR3 sequences; over 9.5% were seen once. Material for sequencing was blood, either unsorted or a sorted T cell fraction (not recorded which). The receptors were gathered from a male donor with ankylosing spondylitis. Both conserved end residues are part of each CDR3. D genes are given only for firm matches. Clone size appears in some rows only: once, few, many, or a class for an expanded clone.

j_call | clone_size | v_call | d_call | cdr3_aa | cdr3_nt
TRBJ2-3 | NA | TRBV18 | NA | CASSPTASADTQYF | TGTGCCAGCTCACCCACTGCTAGCGCAGATACGCAGTATTTT
TRBJ2-7 | NA | TRBV20-1 | NA | CSAHQFPEGQYF | TGCAGTGCCCATCAATTCCCTGAGGGGCAGTACTTC
TRBJ2-1 | few | TRBV11-2 | NA | CASSLGQWGEQFF | TGTGCCAGCAGCCTAGGACAGTGGGGAGAGCAGTTCTTC
TRBJ2-7 | few | TRBV7-9 | NA | CASSLLGLASEEQYF | TGTGCCAGCAGCTTATTGGGATTGGCTAGCGAGGAGCAGTACTTC
TRBJ2-7 | many | TRBV15 | NA | CATSRGGDSYEQYF | TGTGCCACCAGCAGAGGAGGGGACTCCTACGAGCAGTACTTC
TRBJ2-1 | few | TRBV5-5 | NA | CASSFSTRKSSYNEQFF | TGTGCCAGCAGCTTTAGTACCAGAAAGAGCTCCTACAATGAGCAGTTCTTC
TRBJ2-3 | NA | TRBV7-3 | TRBD2 | CASSPTGGATDTQYF | TGTGCCAGCAGCCCTACGGGGGGGGCCACAGATACGCAGTATTTT
TRBJ1-1 | many | TRBV20-1 | NA | CSAPGVGETEAFF | TGCAGTGCACCAGGGGTGGGAGAGACTGAAGCTTTCTTT
TRBJ2-1 | few | TRBV5-1 | NA | CASSLGGGPRVNEQFF | TGCGCCAGCAGCTTGGGGGGTGGACCCCGGGTCAATGAGCAGTTCTTC
TRBJ2-1 | few | TRBV6-1 | TRBD2 | CASRPGTSFVNEQFF | TGTGCCAGCAGGCCCGGGACTAGCTTTGTCAATGAGCAGTTCTTC
TRBJ2-5 | NA | TRBV7-2 | NA | CASSVPERGETQYF | TGTGCCAGCAGCGTACCGGAACGTGGGGAGACCCAGTACTTC
TRBJ2-1 | few | TRBV7-2 | NA | CASSFRPSSYNEQFF | TGTGCCAGCAGCTTTCGGCCGAGCTCCTACAATGAGCAGTTCTTC
TRBJ1-1 | many | TRBV20-1 | NA | CRVDTEAFF | TGCAGGGTAGACACTGAAGCTTTCTTT
TRBJ2-5 | NA | TRBV20-1 | TRBD2 | CSARGAGGEETQYF | TGCAGTGCCAGGGGAGCGGGAGGTGAAGAGACCCAGTACTTC
TRBJ1-2 | NA | TRBV7-2 | NA | CASSLDGNTGGYTF | TGTGCCAGCAGTTTAGATGGAAATACGGGAGGCTACACCTTC
TRBJ1-1 | few | TRBV25-1 | NA | CASSERWDTEAFF | TGTGCCAGCAGTGAACGTTGGGACACTGAAGCTTTCTTT
TRBJ2-3 | many | TRBV10-3 | NA | CAISPHRGGDTDTQYF | TGTGCCATCAGCCCCCACAGGGGAGGGGACACAGATACGCAGTATTTT
TRBJ2-1 | NA | TRBV5-5 | NA | CASSLRLAFSYNEQFF | TGTGCCAGCAGCTTGCGGCTAGCGTTTTCCTACAATGAGCAGTTCTTC
TRBJ2-7 | few | TRBV28 | TRBD2 | CASSQLAGGIYEQYF | TGTGCCAGCAGCCAACTAGCGGGTGGTATTTACGAGCAGTACTTC
TRBJ1-2 | NA | TRBV25-1 | NA | CASSDSGEDGYTF | TGTGCCAGCAGTGACTCGGGAGAGGATGGCTACACCTTC
TRBJ2-3 | few | TRBV7-9 | NA | CASSLDGFTQYF | TGTGCCAGCAGCTTAGATGGGTTTACGCAGTATTTT
TRBJ2-7 | few | TRBV5-6 | NA | CASSSHLDGYSYEQYF | TGTGCCAGCAGCTCCCACTTAGACGGTTACTCCTACGAGCAGTACTTC
TRBJ2-7 | few | TRBV7-2 | TRBD2 | CASSLKTSGVSSYEQYF | TGTGCCAGCAGCTTAAAGACTAGCGGAGTTAGCTCCTACGAGCAGTACTTC
TRBJ1-2 | NA | TRBV5-1 | NA | CASSPVTGLYGYTF | TGCGCCAGCAGCCCAGTAACAGGGCTCTATGGCTACACCTTC
TRBJ2-7 | NA | TRBV20-1 | NA | CSAEMSAQGYEQYF | TGCAGTGCCGAAATGTCGGCCCAGGGCTACGAGCAGTACTTC
TRBJ2-2 | NA | TRBV7-2 | NA | CASSLWAPNTGELFF | TGTGCCAGCAGCTTATGGGCCCCAAACACCGGGGAGCTGTTTTTT
TRBJ2-1 | few | TRBV6-1 | NA | CASARAAAYNEQFF | TGTGCCAGCGCCCGGGCGGCGGCCTACAATGAGCAGTTCTTC
TRBJ2-1 | NA | TRBV2 | NA | CASRARGARSDEQFF | TGTGCCAGCAGGGCTCGGGGGGCGCGTTCTGATGAGCAGTTCTTC
TRBJ2-1 | many | TRBV5-1 | TRBD1 | CASAWVRQGSYNEQFF | TGCGCCAGCGCTTGGGTCCGACAGGGGTCCTACAATGAGCAGTTCTTC
TRBJ2-6 | NA | TRBV20-1 | NA | CSAYRFSGANVLTF | TGCAGTGCCTACCGGTTCTCTGGGGCCAACGTCCTGACTTTC
TRBJ2-5 | NA | TRBV28 | TRBD2 | CASSLAGGYVTGETQYF | TGTGCCAGCAGTTTAGCGGGAGGGTATGTCACGGGAGAGACCCAGTACTTC
TRBJ2-1 | NA | TRBV24-1 | TRBD2 | CATSELAGHNEQFF | TGTGCCACCAGTGAGCTAGCGGGCCACAATGAGCAGTTCTTC
TRBJ2-7 | many | TRBV7-2 | TRBD2 | CASSLGLAGYYEQYF | TGTGCCAGCAGTCTCGGACTAGCGGGATACTACGAGCAGTACTTC
TRBJ1-5 | few | TRBV10-3 | TRBD1 | CAIQEQGGQPQHF | TGTGCCATCCAGGAACAGGGGGGTCAGCCCCAGCATTTT
TRBJ2-6 | NA | TRBV27 | NA | CASSFPTGSSGANVLTF | TGTGCCAGCAGTTTCCCCACAGGGTCCTCTGGGGCCAACGTCCTGACTTTC
TRBJ2-1 | few | TRBV6-1 | TRBD2 | CASILTSGAFSYNEQFF | TGTGCCAGCATCCTTACTAGCGGCGCATTCTCCTACAATGAGCAGTTCTTC
TRBJ2-2 | many | TRBV18 | TRBD1 | CASSPLGQGLSGELFF | TGTGCCAGCTCACCACTGGGACAGGGTCTCTCCGGGGAGCTGTTTTTT
TRBJ1-3 | NA | TRBV7-2 | TRBD1 | CASSARDSSGNTIYF | TGTGCCAGCAGCGCCAGGGACAGCTCTGGAAACACCATATATTTT
TRBJ2-2 | few | TRBV7-2 | NA | CASSLAWRRTGELFF | TGTGCCAGCAGCTTAGCTTGGCGGAGGACCGGGGAGCTGTTTTTT
TRBJ2-2 | many | TRBV10-3 | NA | CAIQGTGELFF | TGTGCCATTCAGGGAACCGGGGAGCTGTTTTTT